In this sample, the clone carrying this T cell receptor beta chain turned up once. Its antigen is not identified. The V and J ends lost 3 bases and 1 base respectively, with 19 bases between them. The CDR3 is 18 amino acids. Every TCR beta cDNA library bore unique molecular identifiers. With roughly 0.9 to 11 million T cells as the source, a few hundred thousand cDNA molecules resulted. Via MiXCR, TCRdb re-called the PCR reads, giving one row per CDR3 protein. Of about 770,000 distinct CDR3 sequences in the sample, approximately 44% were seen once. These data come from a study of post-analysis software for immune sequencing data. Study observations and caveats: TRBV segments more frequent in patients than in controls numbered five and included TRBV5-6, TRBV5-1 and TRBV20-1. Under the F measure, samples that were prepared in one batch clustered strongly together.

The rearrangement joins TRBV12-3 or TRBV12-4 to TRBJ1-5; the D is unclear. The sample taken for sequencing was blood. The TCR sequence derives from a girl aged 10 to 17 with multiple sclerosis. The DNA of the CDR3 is TGTGCCAGCAGTTTCAGAGGGTCCGGGTTGGGAAGCAATCAGCCCCAGCATTTT. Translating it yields CASSFRGSGLGSNQPQHF.